This entry concerns a single T cell receptor (beta chain). The sample belongs to a study of blood T cell repertoires in COVID-19. Sequencing was performed with immunoSEQ multiplex PCR; in TCRdb, only in-frame clones are kept and a portion is missing. This repertoire shows roughly 16,000 clones, under 80% found once; its top ten account for about 32%. This TCR was sampled from a man between 65 and 85 years old with active or convalescent COVID-19. Input material: peripheral blood.

CDR3 bases: TGCAGCGTGGCGCATGGCGGCGGTTACTATGGCTACACCTTC. Its translation is CSVAHGGGYYGYTF. The V gene is TRBV29-1, the J gene TRBJ1-2; D uncertain. In germline, CDR1 is SQVTM, CDR2 ANQGSEA. The CDR3 has 14 amino acids. Trimming took off 6 bases at V and 3 bases at J, with 17 bases between the two ends.